These T cell receptor beta chains were read from a single sample in a study of blood T cell repertoires in COVID-19. Repertoires were generated with immunoSEQ multiplex PCR, while TCRdb's copy carries only in-frame clones and drops some. The sample includes some 170,000 clones, roughly 87% of them seen just once. Sequencing was performed on peripheral blood. The receptor set was obtained from a woman aged 45-59 years with acute or convalescent COVID-19. The CDR3 runs from the conserved cysteine through the conserved F or W. Each record gives: CDR3 length, clone size, V gene, J gene, D gene, CDR3 protein, CDR3 DNA. A D gene is named only where the DNA matches it firmly. Clone size, where shown, is once, few, many, or a class for clones that have expanded.

CDR3 length: 13; clone size: -; V gene: TRBV30; J gene: TRBJ1-1; D gene: TRBD1; CDR3 protein: CAWADRGNTEAFF; CDR3 DNA: TGTGCCTGGGCCGACAGGGGGAACACTGAAGCTTTCTTT
CDR3 length: 16; clone size: once; V gene: TRBV5-1; J gene: TRBJ2-5; D gene: TRBD2; CDR3 protein: CASSLFGGAGQETQYF; CDR3 DNA: TGCGCCAGCAGCTTGTTCGGGGGGGCTGGGCAAGAGACCCAGTACTTC
CDR3 length: 15; clone size: once; V gene: TRBV27; J gene: TRBJ2-1; D gene: -; CDR3 protein: CASSPFGGGRNEQFF; CDR3 DNA: TGTGCCAGCAGTCCGTTTGGGGGGGGGCGGAATGAGCAGTTCTTC
CDR3 length: 15; clone size: few; V gene: TRBV11-2; J gene: TRBJ2-2; D gene: TRBD2; CDR3 protein: CASSVAGGPVGELFF; CDR3 DNA: TGTGCCAGCAGCGTAGCGGGAGGGCCAGTGGGGGAGCTGTTTTTT
CDR3 length: 14; clone size: once; V gene: TRBV4-1; J gene: TRBJ1-5; D gene: -; CDR3 protein: CASSQGRRDQPQHF; CDR3 DNA: TGCGCCAGCAGCCAAGGACGCAGGGATCAGCCCCAGCATTTT
CDR3 length: 14; clone size: -; V gene: TRBV7-9; J gene: TRBJ1-2; D gene: -; CDR3 protein: CASLRGGLEYGYTF; CDR3 DNA: TGTGCCAGCCTTAGGGGAGGTTTGGAATATGGCTACACCTTC
CDR3 length: 16; clone size: -; V gene: TRBV4-3; J gene: TRBJ1-1; D gene: -; CDR3 protein: CASSQEGQSRDTEAFF; CDR3 DNA: TGCGCCAGCAGCCAAGAGGGGCAGAGTAGGGACACTGAAGCTTTCTTT
CDR3 length: 12; clone size: -; V gene: TRBV12-3/TRBV12-4; J gene: TRBJ1-2; D gene: -; CDR3 protein: CASRSTPLGYTF; CDR3 DNA: TGTGCCAGCCGATCAACCCCCCTAGGCTACACCTTC
CDR3 length: 14; clone size: -; V gene: TRBV7-2; J gene: TRBJ2-4; D gene: TRBD1; CDR3 protein: CASSPWTGENIQYF; CDR3 DNA: TGTGCCAGCAGCCCCTGGACAGGGGAAAACATTCAGTACTTC
CDR3 length: 15; clone size: -; V gene: TRBV7-6; J gene: TRBJ1-4; D gene: -; CDR3 protein: CASSLATGPNEKLFF; CDR3 DNA: TGTGCCAGCAGCTTAGCAACAGGGCCGAATGAAAAACTGTTTTTT
CDR3 length: 15; clone size: once; V gene: TRBV6-5; J gene: TRBJ1-2; D gene: TRBD1; CDR3 protein: CASSYSPGTGYGYTF; CDR3 DNA: TGTGCCAGCAGTTACTCTCCCGGGACAGGCTATGGCTACACCTTC
CDR3 length: 18; clone size: -; V gene: TRBV6-1; J gene: TRBJ1-2; D gene: -; CDR3 protein: CASSEKGLHKSLFYGYTF; CDR3 DNA: TGTGCCAGCAGTGAAAAGGGACTTCACAAGTCGCTCTTCTATGGCTACACCTTC
CDR3 length: 13; clone size: -; V gene: TRBV5-6; J gene: TRBJ1-1; D gene: -; CDR3 protein: CASSLVGATEAFF; CDR3 DNA: TGTGCCAGCAGCTTGGTAGGGGCCACTGAAGCTTTCTTT
CDR3 length: 22; clone size: -; V gene: TRBV19; J gene: TRBJ2-7; D gene: TRBD2; CDR3 protein: CASSQRVYSRLAGNRAYYEQYF; CDR3 DNA: TGTGCCAGTAGCCAAAGGGTCTATTCTAGACTAGCGGGAAACCGTGCCTATTACGAGCAGTACTTC
CDR3 length: 14; clone size: -; V gene: TRBV4-1; J gene: TRBJ2-7; D gene: TRBD2; CDR3 protein: CASSHLAGSYEQYF; CDR3 DNA: TGCGCCAGCAGCCACCTAGCGGGGAGTTACGAGCAGTACTTC
CDR3 length: 13; clone size: once; V gene: TRBV2; J gene: TRBJ1-5; D gene: -; CDR3 protein: CASRTGGVQPQHF; CDR3 DNA: TGTGCCAGCAGGACGGGGGGAGTCCAGCCCCAGCATTTT
CDR3 length: 15; clone size: -; V gene: TRBV10-3; J gene: TRBJ2-1; D gene: -; CDR3 protein: CAISDRQGGYNEQFF; CDR3 DNA: TGTGCCATCAGTGACCGACAAGGGGGTTACAATGAGCAGTTCTTC
CDR3 length: 16; clone size: once; V gene: TRBV6-5; J gene: TRBJ1-6; D gene: TRBD1; CDR3 protein: CASSYTREGAYSPLHF; CDR3 DNA: TGTGCCAGCAGTTACACTCGGGAGGGGGCCTATTCACCCCTCCACTTT
CDR3 length: 14; clone size: -; V gene: TRBV10-3; J gene: TRBJ2-7; D gene: -; CDR3 protein: CATRQVQAVYEQYF; CDR3 DNA: TGTGCCACCAGGCAGGTACAGGCGGTATACGAGCAGTACTTC
CDR3 length: 14; clone size: -; V gene: TRBV7-9; J gene: TRBJ1-2; D gene: -; CDR3 protein: CASSLEGAFYGYTF; CDR3 DNA: TGTGCCAGCAGCTTAGAAGGGGCCTTTTATGGCTACACCTTC
CDR3 length: 11; clone size: -; V gene: TRBV29-1; J gene: TRBJ1-1; D gene: -; CDR3 protein: CSYTDNTEAFF; CDR3 DNA: TGCAGCTATACAGACAACACTGAAGCTTTCTTT
CDR3 length: 15; clone size: -; V gene: TRBV20-1; J gene: TRBJ2-1; D gene: -; CDR3 protein: CSASNARQSYNEQFF; CDR3 DNA: TGCAGTGCTAGTAATGCGCGGCAATCCTACAATGAGCAGTTCTTC
CDR3 length: 12; clone size: once; V gene: TRBV11-3; J gene: TRBJ2-1; D gene: TRBD2; CDR3 protein: CASSAGLAGPFF; CDR3 DNA: TGTGCCAGCAGCGCCGGACTAGCGGGTCCGTTCTTC
CDR3 length: 12; clone size: -; V gene: TRBV2; J gene: TRBJ1-2; D gene: -; CDR3 protein: CASSPQGWGYTF; CDR3 DNA: TGTGCCAGCAGCCCTCAGGGGTGGGGCTACACCTTC
CDR3 length: 16; clone size: -; V gene: TRBV6-5; J gene: TRBJ1-6; D gene: TRBD1; CDR3 protein: CASSSGQGFYNSPLHF; CDR3 DNA: TGTGCCAGCAGTTCCGGACAGGGATTTTATAATTCACCCCTCCACTTT
CDR3 length: 15; clone size: -; V gene: TRBV6-5; J gene: TRBJ1-6; D gene: -; CDR3 protein: CAVTGHRILNSPLHF; CDR3 DNA: TGTGCCGTTACAGGACACAGAATCCTTAATTCACCCCTCCACTTT
CDR3 length: 14; clone size: -; V gene: TRBV5-1; J gene: TRBJ1-1; D gene: -; CDR3 protein: CASSLTGSDTEAFF; CDR3 DNA: TGCGCCAGCAGCTTAACAGGGTCGGACACTGAAGCTTTCTTT
CDR3 length: 13; clone size: -; V gene: TRBV5-4; J gene: TRBJ2-5; D gene: TRBD1; CDR3 protein: CASSGTDEETQYF; CDR3 DNA: TGTGCCAGTTCCGGGACAGATGAAGAGACCCAGTACTTC
CDR3 length: 14; clone size: -; V gene: TRBV9; J gene: TRBJ2-7; D gene: -; CDR3 protein: CASSVVDSAYEQYF; CDR3 DNA: TGTGCCAGCAGCGTAGTGGATAGCGCCTACGAGCAGTACTTC
CDR3 length: 17; clone size: -; V gene: TRBV24-1; J gene: TRBJ2-3; D gene: TRBD1; CDR3 protein: CATSDAPGQGSTDTQYF; CDR3 DNA: TGTGCCACCAGTGATGCCCCCGGACAGGGGAGCACAGATACGCAGTATTTT
CDR3 length: 16; clone size: -; V gene: TRBV19; J gene: TRBJ2-6; D gene: -; CDR3 protein: CASSMRGEGGANVLTF; CDR3 DNA: TGTGCCAGTAGTATGAGAGGCGAAGGTGGGGCCAACGTCCTGACTTTC
CDR3 length: 14; clone size: -; V gene: TRBV4-2; J gene: TRBJ2-5; D gene: -; CDR3 protein: CASSPPDLQETQYF; CDR3 DNA: TGTGCCAGCAGCCCCCCGGACTTGCAAGAGACCCAGTACTTC
CDR3 length: 15; clone size: -; V gene: TRBV5-5; J gene: TRBJ2-5; D gene: -; CDR3 protein: CASSLEGSGVETQYF; CDR3 DNA: TGTGCCAGCAGCTTAGAAGGGTCGGGGGTGGAGACCCAGTACTTC
CDR3 length: 16; clone size: -; V gene: TRBV3-1/TRBV3-2; J gene: TRBJ2-7; D gene: TRBD2; CDR3 protein: CASSQGGLDFNDEQYF; CDR3 DNA: TGTGCCAGCAGCCAAGGGGGACTAGATTTCAACGACGAGCAGTACTTC
CDR3 length: 12; clone size: -; V gene: TRBV30; J gene: TRBJ1-2; D gene: -; CDR3 protein: CAWTRDIHGYTF; CDR3 DNA: TGTGCCTGGACCAGGGACATCCATGGCTACACCTTC
CDR3 length: 15; clone size: -; V gene: TRBV7-9; J gene: TRBJ2-5; D gene: TRBD1; CDR3 protein: CASSPPGQGYETQYF; CDR3 DNA: TGTGCCAGCAGCCCTCCGGGACAGGGATACGAGACCCAGTACTTC
CDR3 length: 15; clone size: once; V gene: TRBV7-9; J gene: TRBJ2-1; D gene: TRBD1; CDR3 protein: CASSFDRGGFGEQFF; CDR3 DNA: TGTGCCAGCAGCTTTGACAGGGGAGGTTTTGGTGAGCAGTTCTTC
CDR3 length: 12; clone size: -; V gene: TRBV2; J gene: TRBJ1-4; D gene: -; CDR3 protein: CASRREAEKLFF; CDR3 DNA: TGTGCCAGCAGGAGGGAAGCGGAAAAACTGTTTTTT
CDR3 length: 17; clone size: -; V gene: TRBV4-3; J gene: TRBJ1-5; D gene: -; CDR3 protein: CASSQDGPPAGNQPQHF; CDR3 DNA: TGCGCCAGCAGCCAAGACGGCCCACCCGCGGGGAATCAGCCCCAGCATTTT
CDR3 length: 15; clone size: -; V gene: TRBV6-2/TRBV6-3; J gene: TRBJ2-7; D gene: TRBD2; CDR3 protein: CASSFAGGARYEQYF; CDR3 DNA: TGTGCCAGCAGTTTCGCGGGGGGCGCCCGGTACGAGCAGTACTTC
CDR3 length: 14; clone size: -; V gene: TRBV5-1; J gene: TRBJ1-1; D gene: TRBD1; CDR3 protein: CASSRETGATEAFF; CDR3 DNA: TGCGCCAGCAGCCGCGAAACAGGGGCCACTGAAGCTTTCTTT
CDR3 length: 14; clone size: -; V gene: TRBV7-2; J gene: TRBJ2-7; D gene: TRBD2; CDR3 protein: CASSPGTWGGEQYF; CDR3 DNA: TGTGCCAGCAGCCCCGGCACGTGGGGGGGAGAGCAGTACTTC
CDR3 length: 16; clone size: few; V gene: TRBV5-4; J gene: TRBJ1-6; D gene: TRBD1; CDR3 protein: CASSLPGTGGNSPLHF; CDR3 DNA: TGTGCCAGCAGCCTTCCCGGGACAGGGGGCAATTCACCCCTCCACTTT
CDR3 length: 16; clone size: -; V gene: TRBV6-6; J gene: TRBJ2-6; D gene: -; CDR3 protein: CASSRGEITGANVLTF; CDR3 DNA: TGTGCCAGCAGTCGAGGGGAGATTACTGGGGCCAACGTCCTGACTTTC
CDR3 length: 12; clone size: -; V gene: TRBV24-1; J gene: TRBJ1-5; D gene: -; CDR3 protein: CATSHGDQPQHF; CDR3 DNA: TGTGCCACCAGTCACGGAGATCAGCCCCAGCATTTT
CDR3 length: 15; clone size: -; V gene: TRBV4-3; J gene: TRBJ2-5; D gene: TRBD2; CDR3 protein: CASSRTSGIAETQYF; CDR3 DNA: TGCGCCAGCAGTCGGACTAGCGGGATCGCAGAGACCCAGTACTTC